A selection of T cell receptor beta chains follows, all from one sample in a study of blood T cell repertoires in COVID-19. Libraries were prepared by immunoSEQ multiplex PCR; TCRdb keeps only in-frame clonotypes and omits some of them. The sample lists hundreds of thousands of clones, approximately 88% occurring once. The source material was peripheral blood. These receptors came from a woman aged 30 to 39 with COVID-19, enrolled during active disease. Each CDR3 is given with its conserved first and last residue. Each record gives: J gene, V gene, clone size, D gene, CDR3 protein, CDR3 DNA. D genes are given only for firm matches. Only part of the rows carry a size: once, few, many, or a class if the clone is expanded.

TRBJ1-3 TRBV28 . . CASRIIGTTGNTIYF TGTGCCAGCAGGATTATCGGGACAACTGGAAACACCATATATTTT
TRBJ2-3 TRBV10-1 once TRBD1 CASGLPGQGPQYF TGCGCCAGCGGTCTCCCGGGACAGGGTCCGCAGTATTTT
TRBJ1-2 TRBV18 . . CASSPWDNVRDYGYTF TGTGCCAGCTCACCATGGGACAACGTTCGGGACTATGGCTACACCTTC
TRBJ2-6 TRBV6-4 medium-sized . CASSDSSGAGANVLTF TGTGCCAGCAGTGACTCATCGGGGGCTGGGGCCAACGTCCTGACTTTC
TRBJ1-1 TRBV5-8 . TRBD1 CASGTGSRIEAFF TGTGCCAGCGGGACAGGGAGCAGAATTGAAGCTTTCTTT
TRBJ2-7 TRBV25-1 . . CASRLGGAGEQYF TGTGCCAGCCGCCTAGGTGGGGCAGGCGAGCAGTACTTC
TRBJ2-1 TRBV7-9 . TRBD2 CASSRGLAEADNEQFF TGTGCCAGCAGCCGCGGACTAGCGGAAGCCGACAATGAGCAGTTCTTC
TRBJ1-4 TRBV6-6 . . CASSPPGSNEKLFF TGTGCCAGCAGTCCTCCCGGGTCTAATGAAAAACTGTTTTTT
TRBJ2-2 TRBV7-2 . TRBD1 CASSLPGTGVRGGELFF TGTGCCAGCAGCTTGCCCGGGACAGGGGTTAGAGGCGGGGAGCTGTTTTTT
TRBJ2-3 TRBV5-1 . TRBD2 CASTWGGGTDTQYF TGCGCCAGCACCTGGGGGGGAGGCACAGATACGCAGTATTTT
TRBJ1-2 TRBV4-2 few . CASSQDGEGYGYTF TGTGCCAGCAGCCAAGATGGAGAGGGTTATGGCTACACCTTC
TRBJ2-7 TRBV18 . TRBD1 CASSGTGNEQYF TGTGCCAGCTCAGGGACAGGGAACGAGCAGTACTTC
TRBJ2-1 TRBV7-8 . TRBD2 CASSLGSWAGVYNEQFF TGTGCCAGCAGCTTGGGCTCGTGGGCGGGAGTCTACAATGAGCAGTTCTTC
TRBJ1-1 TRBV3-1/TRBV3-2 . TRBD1 CASSQDPGQVGNTEAFF TGTGCCAGCAGCCAAGATCCCGGACAGGTTGGGAACACTGAAGCTTTCTTT
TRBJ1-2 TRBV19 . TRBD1 CASSIMTGGRYTF TGTGCCAGTAGTATAATGACAGGGGGCCGATACACCTTC
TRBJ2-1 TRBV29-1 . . CSVDRVLDEQFF TGCAGCGTTGACAGGGTGTTGGATGAGCAGTTCTTC
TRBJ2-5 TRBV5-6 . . CASSYQGGETQYF TGTGCCAGCAGCTATCAGGGGGGAGAGACCCAGTACTTC
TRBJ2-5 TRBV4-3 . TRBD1 CASSQLPGQGDSHF TGCGCCAGCAGCCAACTCCCGGGACAGGGGGATTCCCACTTC
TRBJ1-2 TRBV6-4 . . CASSPEGSYGYTF TGTGCCAGCAGCCCCGAGGGATCCTATGGCTACACCTTC
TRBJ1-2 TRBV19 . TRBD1 CASSMGQGDYGYTF TGTGCCAGTAGTATGGGACAGGGGGACTATGGCTACACCTTC
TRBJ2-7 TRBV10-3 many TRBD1 CAISGDRRGTYEQYF TGTGCCATCAGTGGGGACAGGAGAGGGACCTACGAGCAGTACTTC
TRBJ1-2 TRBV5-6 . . CASSQKDRIYGYTF TGTGCCAGCAGCCAGAAGGACAGAATTTATGGCTACACCTTC
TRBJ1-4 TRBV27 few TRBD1 CASSWDSRNEKLFF TGTGCCAGCAGTTGGGACAGTAGGAATGAAAAACTGTTTTTT
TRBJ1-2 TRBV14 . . CASSRGREYSGYTF TGTGCCAGCAGCCGGGGGAGGGAGTATAGTGGCTACACCTTC
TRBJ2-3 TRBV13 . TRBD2 CASSLGSGRTDTQYF TGTGCCAGCAGCTTAGGTAGCGGGCGCACAGATACGCAGTATTTT
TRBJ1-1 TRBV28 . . CASSFSAGSNTEAFF TGTGCCAGCAGCTTCTCGGCAGGATCGAACACTGAAGCTTTCTTT
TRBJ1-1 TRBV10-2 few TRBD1 CASSKQGINTEAFF TGCGCCAGCAGTAAACAGGGGATCAACACTGAAGCTTTCTTT
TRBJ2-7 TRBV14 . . CASNFPRGRTYEQYF TGTGCCAGCAACTTTCCCCGGGGGAGGACCTACGAGCAGTACTTC
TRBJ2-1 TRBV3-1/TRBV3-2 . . CASGANEQFF TGTGCCAGCGGAGCCAATGAGCAGTTCTTC
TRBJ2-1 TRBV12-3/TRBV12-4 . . CASSLNPDEQFF TGTGCCAGCAGTTTAAATCCCGATGAGCAGTTCTTC
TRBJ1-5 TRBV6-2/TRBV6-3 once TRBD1 CASSGTGGNQPQHF TGTGCCAGCAGCGGGACAGGGGGAAATCAGCCCCAGCATTTT
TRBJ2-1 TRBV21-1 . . CASSKTWATSGRISNEQFF TGTGCCAGCAGCAAAACCTGGGCGACTAGCGGGAGGATTAGCAATGAGCAGTTCTTC
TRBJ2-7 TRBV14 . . CASSQGWIRGGLYEQYF TGTGCCAGCAGCCAAGGATGGATCAGGGGCGGCCTCTACGAGCAGTACTTC
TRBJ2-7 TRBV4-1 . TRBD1 CASSHGTGGTYEQYF TGCGCCAGCAGCCACGGGACAGGGGGAACCTACGAGCAGTACTTC
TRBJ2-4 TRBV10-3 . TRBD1 CAISSGTDSVKNIQYF TGTGCCATCAGCTCCGGGACAGATAGTGTCAAAAACATTCAGTACTTC
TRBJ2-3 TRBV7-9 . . CASSRTETDTQYF TGTGCCAGCAGCCGAACTGAGACAGATACGCAGTATTTT
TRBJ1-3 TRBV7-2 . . CASSLAGSGNTIYF TGTGCCAGCAGCTTGGCAGGCTCTGGAAACACCATATATTTT
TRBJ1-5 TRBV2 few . CASSEGGRWVQPQHF TGTGCCAGCAGTGAGGGAGGAAGGTGGGTTCAGCCCCAGCATTTT
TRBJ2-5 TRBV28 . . CASSFEGVETQYF TGTGCCAGCAGTTTTGAAGGGGTAGAGACCCAGTACTTC
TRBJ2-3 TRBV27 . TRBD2 CASSSTTSGSWADTQYF TGTGCCAGCAGTTCCACAACTAGCGGGAGCTGGGCAGATACGCAGTATTTT
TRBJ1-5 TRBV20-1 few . CSASIDNSNQPQHF TGCAGTGCTAGTATCGACAATAGCAATCAGCCCCAGCATTTT
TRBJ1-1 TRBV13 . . CASSLEPGAFF TGTGCCAGCAGCTTAGAGCCCGGAGCTTTCTTT
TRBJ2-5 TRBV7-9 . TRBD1 CASSPKQGKETQYF TGTGCCAGCAGCCCTAAACAGGGGAAAGAGACCCAGTACTTC
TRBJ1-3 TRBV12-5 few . CASGLVLSGQQNRNTIYF TGTGCTAGTGGTTTGGTACTATCAGGACAGCAAAACCGAAACACCATATATTTT
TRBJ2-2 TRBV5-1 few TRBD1 CASSPDRANTGELFF TGCGCCAGCAGCCCCGACAGGGCGAACACCGGGGAGCTGTTTTTT
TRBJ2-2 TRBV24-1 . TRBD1 CATSLQGARTGELFF TGTGCCACCAGTCTGCAGGGGGCGCGAACCGGGGAGCTGTTTTTT
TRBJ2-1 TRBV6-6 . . CASSYNPGDEQFF TGTGCCAGCAGTTACAATCCGGGGGATGAGCAGTTCTTC
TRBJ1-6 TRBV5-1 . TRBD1 CASSPDLGTALHF TGCGCCAGCAGCCCTGACCTCGGGACAGCCCTCCACTTT
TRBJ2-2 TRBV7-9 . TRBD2 CASSLGLARTGELFF TGTGCCAGCAGCTTGGGACTAGCGAGGACCGGGGAGCTGTTTTTT
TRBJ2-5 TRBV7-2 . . CASSLGQGTQYF TGTGCCAGCAGCTTGGGTCAGGGGACCCAGTACTTC
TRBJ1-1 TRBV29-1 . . CSARAEGAEAFF TGCAGCGCTAGGGCAGAGGGCGCTGAAGCTTTCTTT
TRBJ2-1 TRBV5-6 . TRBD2 CASSLGLAGDNEQFF TGTGCCAGCAGTCTGGGGCTAGCGGGAGATAATGAGCAGTTCTTC
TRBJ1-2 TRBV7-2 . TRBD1 CASSFVGTGGAYGYTF TGTGCCAGCAGCTTTGTAGGGACAGGGGGCGCATATGGCTACACCTTC
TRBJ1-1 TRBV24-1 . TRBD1 CATSESGQGLDTEAFF TGTGCCACCAGTGAGTCGGGACAGGGTTTGGACACTGAAGCTTTCTTT
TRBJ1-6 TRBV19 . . CASSTPTESPLHF TGTGCCAGTAGTACACCGACAGAGTCACCCCTCCACTTT
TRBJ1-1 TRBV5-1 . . CASSPTVTNTEAFF TGCGCCAGCAGCCCGACAGTTACGAACACTGAAGCTTTCTTT